Sequencing of this T cell receptor (beta chain) was carried out in a study of cytomegalovirus exposure and HLA in healthy donors. The primer mix had 60 Vbeta and 13 Jbeta primers. Profiled with immunoSEQ multiplex PCR; TCRdb holds only in-frame clones, not every one. Found here are about 140,000 clones, 70% of them singletons; the top ten hold approximately 1.6%. Trimming cost V 2 bases and J 6 bases; bases outside gene matches: 2. The CDR3 contains 14 residues. Germline lookup yields CDR1 LNHDA and CDR2 SQIVND (reference sequence). Material: PBMCs. This receptor was obtained from a young woman in good health and CMV-seronegative. This chain joins TRBV19 and TRBJ2-1; TRBD2 matches 9 bases. The CDR3 sequence is CASSILAGPNEQFF. In DNA, the CDR3 is TGTGCCAGTAGTATACTAGCGGGGCCCAATGAGCAGTTCTTC.